These T cell receptor beta chains were read from a single sample in a study of Graves' ophthalmopathy and Graves' hyperthyroidism. TCRdb itself ran the multiplex PCR reads through MiXCR, one entry per CDR3 protein. The sample includes 740,000 or so distinct CDR3 sequences, 40% of them seen just once. The sample was peripheral blood. These receptors all stem from an adult man with Graves' ophthalmopathy. Each CDR3 is given without its conserved first and last residue.

TRBV20-1	TRBJ2-7	SATGRGNEQY
TRBV12-3/TRBV12-4	TRBJ2-7	AHKEQISYEQY
TRBV19	TRBJ2-6	ASRDRLISGANVLT
TRBV4-3	TRBJ1-2	ASSQEDRGQGYT
TRBV9	TRBJ2-7	ASSVARRDEQY
TRBV4-1	TRBJ1-6	AGEISYNSPLH
TRBV29-1	TRBJ1-2	SRAGQGNGYT
TRBV7-9	TRBJ1-6	ASSEEFVGGSNSPLH
TRBV2	TRBJ1-5	ASSGLGTGDQPQH
TRBV25-1	TRBJ1-1	ASRIGGMNTEAF
TRBV5-5	TRBJ1-2	ASTSFNPTANYGYT
TRBV29-1	TRBJ2-5	SVPSGRWETQY
TRBV20-1	TRBJ2-7	SSKRGSMTGGGAYEQY
TRBV2	TRBJ2-5	ASRARQGQWETQY
TRBV20-1	TRBJ1-1	SARDSGRDVEAF
TRBV7-7	TRBJ2-5	ASSPVGTGGETQY
TRBV19	TRBJ1-5	ASSMEGIGNQPQH
TRBV20-1	TRBJ1-6	SARSQGNSPLH
TRBV7-9	TRBJ2-7	ASSQVGTSGRYEQY
TRBV24-1	TRBJ1-5	ASSFLESNQPQH
TRBV25-1	TRBJ2-7	ASSHPQERYEQY
TRBV24-1	TRBJ1-5	ATSDLDRSSNQPQH
TRBV19	TRBJ2-6	ASSIGTGFAGANVLT
TRBV9	TRBJ1-6	ASRGSRGVGESPLH
TRBV25-1	TRBJ1-2	ASSFAAGTANYGYT
TRBV20-1	TRBJ1-2	SARPTGRIFYGYT
TRBV2	TRBJ2-2	ASRVWTGELF
TRBV9	TRBJ1-3	ASSVESGRVSSGNTIY
TRBV9	TRBJ1-2	ASSVEDRGRGGYT
TRBV10-3	TRBJ2-7	ASSFSPLRTATYEQY
TRBV7-9	TRBJ2-7	ASSLTGGLFYEQY
TRBV5-1	TRBJ2-7	ASSHGLAGVGHEQY
TRBV15	TRBJ1-5	ASSSRDSTNSNQPQH
TRBV5-6	TRBJ2-7	ASSLDATGDFYEQY
TRBV19	TRBJ2-3	ASSNLAGVDTQY
TRBV24-1	TRBJ2-7	ATSDRSSCEQY
TRBV7-9	TRBJ2-7	ASRVTGFSYEQY
TRBV19	TRBJ1-1	ASSVRALNTEAF
TRBV19	TRBJ2-2	ASSITGGAAGELF
TRBV11-2	TRBJ2-5	ASSSTRGGVAKTQY
TRBV2	TRBJ1-2	ASGSPAGDGYGYT
TRBV10-2	TRBJ1-6	ASSGPANSPLH
TRBV29-1	TRBJ2-2	SVGGTGRNTGELF
TRBV5-4	TRBJ2-7	ASSSPSGQAPYEQY
TRBV11-2	TRBJ2-5	ASSPSGSWETQY
TRBV7-6	TRBJ2-7	AVRQDYEQY
TRBV2	-	ASSPRVFNEQF
TRBV7-2	TRBJ2-7	ASSLKISGDGYEQY
TRBV10-2	TRBJ1-1	ASSDNSRGGRKTEAF
TRBV11-2	TRBJ1-6	ASSLFEGQKVH
TRBV6-6	TRBJ1-3	ASSRPRGTGNTIY
TRBV9	TRBJ2-5	ASSEGQARQETQY
TRBV20-1	TRBJ1-1	SARRVGNEAF
TRBV19	TRBJ1-1	ASSIGPSNTEAF
TRBV19	TRBJ2-7	ASSTQGARDEQY
TRBV19	TRBJ1-6	ASSTIDRGQDNSPLH
TRBV10-2	TRBJ2-7	ASSESGGVSYEQY
TRBV24-1	TRBJ1-5	ANSEAWGNSNQPQH
TRBV5-6	TRBJ1-5	ASSLAMGNQPQH